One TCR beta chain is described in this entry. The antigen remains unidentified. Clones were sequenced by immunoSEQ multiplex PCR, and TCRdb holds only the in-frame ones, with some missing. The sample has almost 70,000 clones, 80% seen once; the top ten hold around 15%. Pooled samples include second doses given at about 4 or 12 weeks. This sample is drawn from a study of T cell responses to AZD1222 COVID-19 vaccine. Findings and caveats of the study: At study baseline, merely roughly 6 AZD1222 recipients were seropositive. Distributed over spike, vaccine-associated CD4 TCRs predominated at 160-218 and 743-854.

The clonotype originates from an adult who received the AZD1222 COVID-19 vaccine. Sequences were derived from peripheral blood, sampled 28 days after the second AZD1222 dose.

CDR3 sequence (DNA): TGTGCCAGCAGTCCATCCGGGACAGGGCCGGGCAATGAGCAGTTCTTC. Translated, it gives CASSPSGTGPGNEQFF. The chain employs TRBV28 and TRBJ2-1; the match to TRBD1 covers 9 bases. CDR1 MDHEN and CDR2 SYDVKM come from the germline V gene. With V trimmed by 5 bases and J by 6 bases, 11 bases remained unmatched. The CDR3 is made up of 16 amino acids.